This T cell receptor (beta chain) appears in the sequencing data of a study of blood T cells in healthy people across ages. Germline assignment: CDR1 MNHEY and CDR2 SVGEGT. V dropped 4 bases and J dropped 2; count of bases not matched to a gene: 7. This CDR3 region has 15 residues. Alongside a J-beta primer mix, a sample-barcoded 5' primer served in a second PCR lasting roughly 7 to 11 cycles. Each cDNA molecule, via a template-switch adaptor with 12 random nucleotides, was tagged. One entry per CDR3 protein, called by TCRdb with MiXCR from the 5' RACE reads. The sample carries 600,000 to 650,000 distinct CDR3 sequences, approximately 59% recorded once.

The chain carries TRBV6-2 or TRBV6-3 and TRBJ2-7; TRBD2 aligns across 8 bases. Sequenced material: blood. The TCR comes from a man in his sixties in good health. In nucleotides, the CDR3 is TGTGCCAGCAGTTCCCGGGGTAGCGGGGCCTACGAGCAGTACTTC. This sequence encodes CASSSRGSGAYEQYF.